These 8 T cell receptor beta chains were all obtained from the same sample, sequenced in a study of CXCR3-negative and CXCR3-positive naive CD8 T cells. Whole-study results and caveats: Naive cells positive for CXCR3 carried more hydrophobic TRB CDR3s than CXCR3-negative ones.

These TCRs are of unknown antigen specificity. In preparing the TRB cDNA libraries, 5' RACE with UMI labels was used. TCRdb re-called the 5' RACE reads; one entry per CDR3 protein, DNA not given. The data show some 110,000 distinct CDR3 sequences, and the top ten clones hold 0.38%. The sample comprised naive CXCR3+ CD8+ T cells from blood. Subset described: CD45RO-CCR7+CD27+CD95- naive CD8+ T cells expressing CXCR3 (TNR3+). These receptors all come from a human donor in good health. Some clones in this sample may be carry-over from other donors' samples.

V is TRBV5-1 and J is TRBJ1-1; as DNA is missing, the TRBD1 call by TCRdb cannot be tested. In germline, CDR1 is SGHRS, CDR2 YFSETQ. There are 18 residues in the CDR3. The CDR3 sequence is CASSFGPGQGLKGTEAFF.

The chain joins TRBV6-5 to TRBJ2-1. The CDR3 runs 15 residues. Per the germline V gene, CDR1 is MNHEY and CDR2 is SVGAGI. The CDR3: CASSPDFASYNEQFF.

The V and J genes are TRBV12-3 or TRBV12-4 and TRBJ2-2; there is no DNA to check the TCRdb D call of TRBD1. The CDR3 covers 15 residues. CDR3 protein: CASSPITGEGGELFF.

The chain combines TRBV29-1 with TRBJ1-5; TCRdb calls TRBD1, which cannot be checked without DNA. This CDR3 has 13 amino acids. Germline-derived CDR1 and CDR2 are SQVTM and ANQGSEA. The CDR3 region is CSAVGVGNQPQHF.

Here the CDR3 reads CASRSYGDLNTEAFF. This rearrangement joins TRBV5-1 to TRBJ1-1. In germline, CDR1 is SGHRS, CDR2 YFSETQ. CDR3 length: 15 amino acids.

This chain joins TRBV19 and TRBJ2-7; TCRdb calls TRBD2, which cannot be checked without DNA. The germline V gene encodes CDR1 LNHDA and CDR2 SQIVND (reference sequence). This CDR3 has 14 amino acids. This CDR3 reads CASSFGGGAYEQYF.

This chain uses TRBV12-3 or TRBV12-4 with TRBJ2-1; TCRdb's assignment of TRBD1 cannot be checked, as there is no DNA. The CDR3 contains 14 residues. The CDR3: CASSLWDSGGEQFF.

V is TRBV7-9 and J is TRBJ1-5. Germline CDR1 and CDR2: SEHNR and FQNEAQ (reference sequence). This CDR3 has 17 amino acids. Here the CDR3 reads CASSSVAGPYSNQPQHF. Full variable domain (rest looked up from reference TRBV7-9 and TRBJ1-5): DTGVSQNPRHKITKRGQNVTFRCDPISEHNRLYWYRQTLGQGPEFLTYFQNEAQLEKSRLLSDRFSAERPKGSFSTLEIQRTEQGDSAMYLCASSSVAGPYSNQPQHFGDGTRLSIL.